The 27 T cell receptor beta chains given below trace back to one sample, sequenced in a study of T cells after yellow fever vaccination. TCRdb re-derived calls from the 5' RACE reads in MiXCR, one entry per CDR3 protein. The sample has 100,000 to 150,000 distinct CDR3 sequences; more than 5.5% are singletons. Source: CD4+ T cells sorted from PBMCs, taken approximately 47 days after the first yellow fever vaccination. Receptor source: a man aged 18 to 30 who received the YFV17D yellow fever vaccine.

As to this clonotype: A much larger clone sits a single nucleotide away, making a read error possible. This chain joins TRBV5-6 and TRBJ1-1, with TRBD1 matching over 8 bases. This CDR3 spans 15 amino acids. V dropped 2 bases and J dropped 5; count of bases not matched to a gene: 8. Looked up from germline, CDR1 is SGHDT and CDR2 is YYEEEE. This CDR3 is CASSLSQGVVTEAFF. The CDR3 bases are TGTGCCAGCAGCTTATCACAGGGGGTTGTTACTGAAGCTTTCTTT.

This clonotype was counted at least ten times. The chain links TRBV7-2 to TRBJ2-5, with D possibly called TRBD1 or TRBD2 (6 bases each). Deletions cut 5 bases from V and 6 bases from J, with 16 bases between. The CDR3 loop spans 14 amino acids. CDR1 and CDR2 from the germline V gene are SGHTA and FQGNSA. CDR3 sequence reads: CASSPTWGAQTQYF. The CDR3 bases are TGTGCCAGCAGCCCAACGTGGGGGGCGCAGACCCAGTACTTC.

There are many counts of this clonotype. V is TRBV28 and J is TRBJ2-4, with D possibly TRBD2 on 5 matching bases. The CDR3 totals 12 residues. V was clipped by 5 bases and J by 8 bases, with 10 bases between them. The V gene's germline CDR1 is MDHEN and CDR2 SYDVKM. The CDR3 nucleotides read TGTGCCAGCAGTCCGGCCGGGGACATTCAGTACTTC. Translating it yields CASSPAGDIQYF.

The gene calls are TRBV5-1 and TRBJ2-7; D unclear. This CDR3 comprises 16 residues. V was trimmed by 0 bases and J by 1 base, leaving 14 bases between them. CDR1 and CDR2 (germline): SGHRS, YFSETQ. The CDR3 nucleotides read TGCGCCAGCAGCTTGGGCCCAAAGGTAATTTCCTACGAGCAGTACTTC. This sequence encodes CASSLGPKVISYEQYF.

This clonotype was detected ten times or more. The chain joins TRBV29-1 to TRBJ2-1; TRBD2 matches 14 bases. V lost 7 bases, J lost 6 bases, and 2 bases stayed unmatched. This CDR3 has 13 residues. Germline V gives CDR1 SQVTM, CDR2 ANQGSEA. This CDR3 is CSAGTSGGNEQFF. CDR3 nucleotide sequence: TGCAGCGCGGGGACTAGCGGGGGCAATGAGCAGTTCTTC.

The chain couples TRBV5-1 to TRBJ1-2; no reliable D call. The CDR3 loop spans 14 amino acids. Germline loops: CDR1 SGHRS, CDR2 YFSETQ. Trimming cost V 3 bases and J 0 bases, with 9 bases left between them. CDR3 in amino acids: CASSSFPANYGYTF. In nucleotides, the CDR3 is TGCGCCAGCAGCTCCTTCCCTGCTAACTATGGCTACACCTTC. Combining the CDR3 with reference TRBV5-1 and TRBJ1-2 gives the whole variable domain KAGVTQTPRYLIKTRGQQVTLSCSPISGHRSVSWYQQTPGQGLQFLFEYFSETQRNKGNFPGRFSGRQFSNSRSEMNVSTLELGDSALYLCASSSFPANYGYTFGSGTRLTVV.

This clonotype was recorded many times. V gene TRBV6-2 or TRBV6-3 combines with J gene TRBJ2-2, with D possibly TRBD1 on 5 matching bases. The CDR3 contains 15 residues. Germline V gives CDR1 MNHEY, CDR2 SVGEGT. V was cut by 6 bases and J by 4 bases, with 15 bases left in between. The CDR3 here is CASRDPQGFTGELFF. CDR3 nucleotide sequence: TGTGCCAGCAGGGATCCCCAGGGATTCACCGGGGAGCTGTTTTTT.

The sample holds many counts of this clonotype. This chain's CDR3 is CASSPGRSSGSPLHF. The DNA of the CDR3 is TGTGCCAGCTCACCCGGACGGAGTTCGGGTTCACCCCTCCACTTT. The genes are TRBV18 and TRBJ1-6; D call uncertain. CDR1 and CDR2 from the germline V gene are KGHSH and LQKENI. V dropped 3 bases and J dropped 9 bases, with 15 bases sitting between them. The CDR3 runs to 15 residues.

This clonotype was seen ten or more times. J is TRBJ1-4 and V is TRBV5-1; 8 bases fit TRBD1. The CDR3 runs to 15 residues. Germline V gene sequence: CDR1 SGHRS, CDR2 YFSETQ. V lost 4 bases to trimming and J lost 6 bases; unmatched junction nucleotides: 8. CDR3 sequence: CASSTQGARDEKLFF. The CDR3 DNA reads TGCGCCAGCAGCACTCAGGGGGCGAGGGATGAAAAACTGTTTTTT.

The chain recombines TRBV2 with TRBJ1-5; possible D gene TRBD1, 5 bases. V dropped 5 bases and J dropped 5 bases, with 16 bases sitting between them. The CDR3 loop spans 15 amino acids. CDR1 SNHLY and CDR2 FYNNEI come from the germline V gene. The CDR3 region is CASSYSVGDYQPQHF. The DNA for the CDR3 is TGTGCCAGCAGTTACTCTGTCGGGGACTATCAGCCCCAGCATTTT.

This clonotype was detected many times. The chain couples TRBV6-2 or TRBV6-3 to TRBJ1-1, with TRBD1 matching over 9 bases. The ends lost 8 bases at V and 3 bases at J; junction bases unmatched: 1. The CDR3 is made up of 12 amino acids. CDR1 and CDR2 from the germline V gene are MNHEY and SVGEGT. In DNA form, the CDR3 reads TGTGCCAGCCGGACAGGGGACACTGAAGCTTTCTTT. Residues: CASRTGDTEAFF.

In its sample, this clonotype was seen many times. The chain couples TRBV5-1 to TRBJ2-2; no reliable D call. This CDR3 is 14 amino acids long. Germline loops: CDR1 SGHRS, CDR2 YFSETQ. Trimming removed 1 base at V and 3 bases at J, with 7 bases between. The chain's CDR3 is CASSLNSHTGELFF. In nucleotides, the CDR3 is TGCGCCAGCAGCTTGAACAGTCACACCGGGGAGCTGTTTTTT.

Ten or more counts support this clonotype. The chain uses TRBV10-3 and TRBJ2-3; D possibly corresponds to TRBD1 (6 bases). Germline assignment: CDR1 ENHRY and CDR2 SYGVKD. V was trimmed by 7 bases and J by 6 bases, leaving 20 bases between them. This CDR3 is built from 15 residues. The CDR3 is CAITTGTSNLDTQYF. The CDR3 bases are TGTGCCATCACCACCGGGACATCAAACCTCGATACGCAGTATTTT.

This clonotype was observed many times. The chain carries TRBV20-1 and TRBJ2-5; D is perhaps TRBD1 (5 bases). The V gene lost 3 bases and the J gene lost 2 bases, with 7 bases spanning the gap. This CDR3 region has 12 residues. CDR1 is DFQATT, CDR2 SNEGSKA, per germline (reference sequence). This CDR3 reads CSASNRQETQYF. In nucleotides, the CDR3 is TGCAGTGCTAGTAACAGGCAAGAGACCCAGTACTTC.

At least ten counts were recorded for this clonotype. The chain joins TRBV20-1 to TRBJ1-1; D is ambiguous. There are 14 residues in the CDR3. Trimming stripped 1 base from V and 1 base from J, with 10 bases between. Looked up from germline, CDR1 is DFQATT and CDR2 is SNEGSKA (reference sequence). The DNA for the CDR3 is TGCAGTGCTAGAGCCCCCGGGAGGAACACTGAAGCTTTCTTT. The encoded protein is CSARAPGRNTEAFF.

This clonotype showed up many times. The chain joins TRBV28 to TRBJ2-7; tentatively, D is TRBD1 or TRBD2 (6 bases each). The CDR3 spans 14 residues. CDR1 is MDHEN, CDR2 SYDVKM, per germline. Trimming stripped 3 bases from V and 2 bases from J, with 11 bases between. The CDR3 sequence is CASSFGGHPYEQYV. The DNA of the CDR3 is TGTGCCAGCAGTTTCGGGGGACACCCCTACGAGCAGTACGTC.

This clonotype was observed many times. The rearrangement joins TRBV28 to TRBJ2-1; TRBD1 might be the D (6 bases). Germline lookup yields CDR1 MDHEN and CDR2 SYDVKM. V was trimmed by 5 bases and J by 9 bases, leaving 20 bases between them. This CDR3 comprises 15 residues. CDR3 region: CASSIPGQTYGEQFF. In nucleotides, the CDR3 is TGTGCCAGCAGTATCCCGGGACAAACGTATGGTGAGCAGTTCTTC.

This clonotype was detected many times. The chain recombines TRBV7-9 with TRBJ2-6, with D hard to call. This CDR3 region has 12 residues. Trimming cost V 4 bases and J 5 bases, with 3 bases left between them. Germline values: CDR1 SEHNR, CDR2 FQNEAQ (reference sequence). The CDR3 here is CASSYWANVLTF. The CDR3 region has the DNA TGTGCCAGCAGCTATTGGGCCAACGTCCTGACTTTC.

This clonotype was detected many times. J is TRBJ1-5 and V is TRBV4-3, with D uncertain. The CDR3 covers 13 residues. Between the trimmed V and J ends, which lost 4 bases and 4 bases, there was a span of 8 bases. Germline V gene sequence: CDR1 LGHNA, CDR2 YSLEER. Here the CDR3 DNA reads TGCGCCAGCAGCCCTGGAGAAAATCAGCCCCAGCATTTT. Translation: CASSPGENQPQHF.

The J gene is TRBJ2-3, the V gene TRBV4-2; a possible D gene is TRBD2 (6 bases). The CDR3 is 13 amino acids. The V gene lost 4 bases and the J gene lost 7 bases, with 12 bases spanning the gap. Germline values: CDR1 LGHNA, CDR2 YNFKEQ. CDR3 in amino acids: CASSRRLDHTQYF. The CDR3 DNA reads TGTGCCAGCAGCCGCAGACTAGATCATACGCAGTATTTT.

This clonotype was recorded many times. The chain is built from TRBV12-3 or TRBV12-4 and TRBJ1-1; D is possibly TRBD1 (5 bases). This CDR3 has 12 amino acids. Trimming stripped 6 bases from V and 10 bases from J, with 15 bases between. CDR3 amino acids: CASSSADRVAFF. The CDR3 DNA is TGTGCCAGCAGCTCGGCAGACAGAGTAGCTTTCTTT.

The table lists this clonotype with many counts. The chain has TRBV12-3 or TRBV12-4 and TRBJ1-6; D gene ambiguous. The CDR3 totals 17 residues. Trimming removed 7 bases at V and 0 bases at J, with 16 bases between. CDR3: CASTTSVGSSYNSPLHF. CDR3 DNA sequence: TGTGCCAGCACCACATCCGTAGGGAGCTCCTATAATTCACCCCTCCACTTT.

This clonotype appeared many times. The CDR3 coding sequence is TGTGCCAGCTCACCCCCGATGTCCTACGAGCAGTACTTC. Protein: CASSPPMSYEQYF. The J gene is TRBJ2-7, the V gene TRBV18; no reliable D call. CDR1 KGHSH and CDR2 LQKENI come from the germline V gene. The CDR3 sequence is 13 residues long. The germline V and J ends were trimmed by 3 bases and 1 base, with 7 bases remaining between them. Variable domain in full (rest from reference TRBV18 and TRBJ2-7): NAGVMQNPRHLVRRRGQEARLRCSPMKGHSHVYWYRQLPEEGLKFMVYLQKENIIDESGMPKERFSAEFPKEGPSILRIQQVVRGDSAAYFCASSPPMSYEQYFGPGTRLTVT.

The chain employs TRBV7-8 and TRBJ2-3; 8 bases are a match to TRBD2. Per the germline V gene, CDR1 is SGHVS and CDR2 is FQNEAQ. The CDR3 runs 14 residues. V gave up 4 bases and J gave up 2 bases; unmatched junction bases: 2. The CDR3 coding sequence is TGTGCCAGCAGCTGGCGGGGGGTCACAGATACGCAGTATTTT. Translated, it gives CASSWRGVTDTQYF.

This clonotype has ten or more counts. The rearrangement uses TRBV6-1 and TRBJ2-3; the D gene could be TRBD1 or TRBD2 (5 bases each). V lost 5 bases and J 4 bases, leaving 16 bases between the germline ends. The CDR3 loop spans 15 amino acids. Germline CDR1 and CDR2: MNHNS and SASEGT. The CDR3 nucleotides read TGTGCCAGCAGTCCCTCTGGGGGTTTCGCAGATACGCAGTATTTT. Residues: CASSPSGGFADTQYF.

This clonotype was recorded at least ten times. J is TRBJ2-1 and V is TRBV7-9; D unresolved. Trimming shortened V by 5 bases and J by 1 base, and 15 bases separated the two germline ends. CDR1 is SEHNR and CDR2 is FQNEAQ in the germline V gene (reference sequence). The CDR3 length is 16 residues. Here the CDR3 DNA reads TGTGCCAGCAGCCCGACTGTTTTTGGGTCCTACAATGAGCAGTTCTTC. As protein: CASSPTVFGSYNEQFF.

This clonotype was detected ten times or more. CDR3 nucleotides: TGTGCCAGCAGGTCTTGGGGCCAGGGGGGAAGGACGGATCAGCCCCAGCATTTT. Translating gives CASRSWGQGGRTDQPQHF. The J gene is TRBJ1-5, the V gene TRBV12-3 or TRBV12-4, with 7 bases identical to TRBD1. After removal of 6 bases from V and 5 bases from J, the junction contained 19 bases not matched to a gene. The CDR3 is 18 amino acids.